The 27 T cell receptor beta chains presented below share a single source sample, sequenced in a study of T-cell reconstitution after alpha-beta-depleted transplantation in children (dated by TCRdb to 2016 to 2017). Library preparation employed PCR. TCRdb records Illumina HiSeq 2500 as the sequencer. TCR library preparation used molecular barcoding, with unique molecular identifiers applied to normalize quantification of the TCRbeta repertoire. The public reads were quality trimmed at Q25 with fastp and then assembled into clones with MiXCR by TCRdb, keeping productive beta chains. Each record represents a unique CDR3 protein, reported with the most common genes and DNA among its rows. The table for this sample lists hundreds of thousands of distinct CDR3 sequences; 11% of them were counted only once. Approximately 30% of the sample lies in the top ten. Reading the label with the study, this specimen's treatment or condition is: allogeneic hematopoietic cell transplantation with graft depleted of TCRalphabeta T cells and CD19 B cells.

Sequencing was performed on PBMCs, taken before TCRalphabeta/CD19-depleted stem cell transplant. All receptors derive from a child less than two years old with acute myeloid leukemia, due to receive a stem cell transplant.

There are many counts of this clonotype. CDR3 in DNA: TGTGCCAGCAGTACCCCTGTGGGGCCTGGGGCCAACGTCCTGACTTTC. Translating gives CASSTPVGPGANVLTF. The chain employs TRBV6-1 and TRBJ2-6, with a possible D match to TRBD1 (5 bases). The CDR3 covers 16 residues. Germline values: CDR1 MNHNS, CDR2 SASEGT. The V end lost 5 bases, the J end lost 2 bases, and 13 bases lay between the germline ends.

This clonotype showed up many times. The chain links TRBV7-8 to TRBJ2-4, with a weak D call TRBD2 (5 bases). CDR3 length equals 14 residues. Germline lookup yields CDR1 SGHVS and CDR2 FQNEAQ. V was cut by 4 bases and J by 0 bases, with 7 bases left in between. The CDR3 sequence is CASSSGLAKNIQYF. The DNA of the CDR3 is TGTGCCAGCAGCTCAGGACTAGCCAAAAACATTCAGTACTTC.

The table lists this clonotype with many counts. The V gene is TRBV10-3, the J gene TRBJ1-1; tentative D call: TRBD1 (6 bases). This CDR3 comprises 14 residues. The ends were cut back, 8 bases at V and 2 bases at J, with 15 bases in the middle. Germline assignment: CDR1 ENHRY and CDR2 SYGVKD. The CDR3 here is CAIRLRGFNTEAFF. CDR3 DNA sequence: TGTGCCATCCGCCTCAGGGGATTTAACACTGAAGCTTTCTTT.

This clonotype has at least ten counts. This chain uses TRBV29-1 with TRBJ1-3, with a tentative D call TRBD1 (6 bases). Germline assignment: CDR1 SQVTM and CDR2 ANQGSEA. V lost 4 bases and J 4 bases, leaving 8 bases between the germline ends. CDR3 length: 12 residues. The CDR3 loop is CSVGDIGNTIYF. The DNA for the CDR3 is TGCAGCGTTGGGGACATCGGAAACACCATATATTTT.

This clonotype has ten or more counts. The V call is TRBV7-2, the J call TRBJ2-7; D not certain. V was cut by 5 bases and J by 2 bases, with 10 bases left in between. Germline V CDR1 and CDR2: SGHTA, FQGNSA. The CDR3 runs to 13 residues. Here the CDR3 reads CASSPRTAYEQYF. The CDR3 DNA is TGTGCCAGCAGCCCGAGGACCGCCTACGAGCAGTACTTC. Together with reference TRBV7-2 and TRBJ2-7, the CDR3 gives the full variable domain: GAGVSQSPSNKVTEKGKDVELRCDPISGHTALYWYRQSLGQGLEFLIYFQGNSAPDKSGLPSDRFSAERTGGSVSTLTIQRTQQEDSAVYLCASSPRTAYEQYFGPGTRLTVT.

The chain recombines TRBV24-1 with TRBJ2-5, with 8 bases fitting TRBD1. Germline loops: CDR1 KGHDR, CDR2 SFDVKD. With 5 bases clipped from V and 1 base from J, the junction kept 5 bases outside the gene matches. The CDR3 spans 15 residues. CDR3 in DNA: TGTGCCACCAGTGCACAGGGGGAAAGCCAAGAGACCCAGTACTTC. This encodes CATSAQGESQETQYF.

There are a few counts of this clonotype. Germline and junction disagree at one end, which may indicate a read error. The rearrangement links TRBV20-1 to TRBJ2-1, with 15 bases matching TRBD2. Germline V gives CDR1 DFQATT, CDR2 SNEGSKA (reference sequence). The length of the CDR3 is 16 residues. The CDR3 nucleotides are TGCTGTGCTAGAGCCGGGACTAGCGGGGGGTTCAATGAGCAGTTCTTC. Its translation: CCARAGTSGGFNEQFF.

In this sample, this clonotype turned up many times. The chain employs TRBV12-3 or TRBV12-4 and TRBJ1-2, with 7 bases lining up with TRBD1. The length of the CDR3 is 11 residues. Trimming at V came to 5 bases and at J to 14 bases, leaving 8 bases not matched to a gene. CDR3 coding DNA: TGTGCCAGCAGTCTCTCAGGGGGGGTGACCTTC. It is translated as CASSLSGGVTF.

The V gene is TRBV28, the J gene TRBJ2-7, with D possibly TRBD2 on 5 matching bases. The germline V and J ends were trimmed by 1 base and 0 bases, with 10 bases remaining between them. CDR1 is MDHEN, CDR2 SYDVKM, per germline. The CDR3 sequence is 15 residues long. The CDR3 sequence: CASSLFGLASYEQYF. CDR3 DNA sequence: TGTGCCAGCAGTTTATTCGGCCTAGCCTCCTACGAGCAGTACTTC. Drawing the rest from reference TRBV28 and TRBJ2-7, the complete variable domain is DVKVTQSSRYLVKRTGEKVFLECVQDMDHENMFWYRQDPGLGLRLIYFSYDVKMKEKGDIPEGYSVSREKKERFSLILESASTNQTSMYLCASSLFGLASYEQYFGPGTRLTVT.

The sample holds many counts of this clonotype. The V gene is TRBV7-9, the J gene TRBJ2-3, with 7 bases fitting TRBD2. The CDR3 length is 16 residues. Germline V lookup: CDR1 SEHNR, CDR2 FQNEAQ (reference sequence). J lost 2 bases, V lost 2 bases, and 7 bases had no gene match. This CDR3 reads CASSLSLAENTDTQYF. The CDR3 DNA is TGTGCCAGCAGCTTAAGTCTAGCGGAGAACACAGATACGCAGTATTTT. Full variable domain (outside the CDR3, taken from reference TRBV7-9 and TRBJ2-3): DTGVSQNPRHKITKRGQNVTFRCDPISEHNRLYWYRQTLGQGPEFLTYFQNEAQLEKSRLLSDRFSAERPKGSFSTLEIQRTEQGDSAMYLCASSLSLAENTDTQYFGPGTRLTVL.

Judged by abundance, this clonotype is medium-sized. The J gene is TRBJ2-5, the V gene TRBV29-1, with 8 bases lining up with TRBD2. The V segment lost 6 bases and the J segment 6 bases; nucleotides outside the gene matches: 9. This CDR3 spans 13 amino acids. CDR1 and CDR2 from the germline V gene are SQVTM and ANQGSEA. As DNA, the CDR3 is TGCAGCGTCGACCTTACTAGCGGAAAGACCCAGTACTTC. Amino acids: CSVDLTSGKTQYF.

This clonotype was observed many times. This chain joins TRBV28 and TRBJ2-1, with D tentatively TRBD2 (5 bases). The CDR3 consists of 16 residues. The germline V gene has CDR1 MDHEN and CDR2 SYDVKM. Trimming pared 3 bases from V and 0 bases from J, leaving 12 bases between. In DNA form, the CDR3 reads TGTGCCAGCAGTTTCCTAGCTTGGATCTCCTACAATGAGCAGTTCTTC. Its protein is CASSFLAWISYNEQFF.

This clonotype was counted ten times or more. The chain combines TRBV11-2 with TRBJ2-2; D uncertain. The CDR3 loop spans 16 amino acids. Trimming removed 3 bases from V and 1 base from J, with 12 bases in between. Germline V gene lookup returns CDR1 SGHAT and CDR2 FQNNGV. In nucleotides, the CDR3 is TGTGCCAGCAGCTTCCTCGGCTTCTTGAACACCGGGGAGCTGTTTTTT. Its protein is CASSFLGFLNTGELFF.

This clonotype was observed at least ten times. This sequence joins TRBV20-1 and TRBJ1-1; D not resolved. The CDR3 extends over 14 amino acids. The germline V and J ends were trimmed by 3 bases and 4 bases, with 15 bases remaining between them. CDR1 is DFQATT and CDR2 is SNEGSKA in the germline V gene (reference sequence). The chain's CDR3 is CSARKGGSPTEAFF. The CDR3 bases are TGCAGTGCTAGGAAGGGCGGATCTCCCACTGAAGCTTTCTTT.

This clonotype was detected many times. This chain connects TRBV12-3 or TRBV12-4 to TRBJ2-7; 10 nucleotides align to TRBD2. The CDR3 runs 15 residues. Unmatched junction bases numbered 12, after V lost 6 bases and J lost 7 bases. CDR3 region: CASSLGLAGEGEQYF. The CDR3 DNA sequence: TGTGCCAGCAGCCTGGGCCTAGCGGGAGAGGGGGAGCAGTACTTC.

Ten or more counts support this clonotype. The V call is TRBV6-1, the J call TRBJ1-1; no definite D call. There are 14 residues in the CDR3. Germline CDR1 MNHNS, CDR2 SASEGT. Trimming shortened V by 6 bases and J by 5 bases, and 16 bases separated the two germline ends. The CDR3 protein is CASSPSAGRTEAFF. Written as DNA, the CDR3 is TGTGCCAGCAGCCCCTCAGCGGGCCGGACTGAAGCTTTCTTT.

Note on this clonotype: A much larger clone lies a single base off, so this may be a read error. The rearrangement uses TRBV19 and TRBJ1-1; D may be TRBD1 (6 bases). CDR3 size: 14 residues. Germline V CDR1 and CDR2: LNHDA, SQIVND (reference sequence). V gave up 9 bases and J gave up 5 bases, with 19 bases separating them. CDR3 nucleotide sequence: TGTGCCAGGGACAGCGCAGAGGCGAAAACTGAAGCTTTCTTT. Translated: CARDSAEAKTEAFF.

This clonotype was recorded at least ten times. V and J are TRBV7-2 and TRBJ2-2, with D unresolved. This CDR3 spans 15 amino acids. Trimming cost V 5 bases and J 1 base, with 11 bases left between them. Germline loops: CDR1 SGHTA, CDR2 FQGNSA. The DNA of the CDR3 is TGTGCCAGCAGCCGGAATAGACGGAACACCGGGGAGCTGTTTTTT. Encoded protein: CASSRNRRNTGELFF.

In this sample, this clonotype turned up many times. The V gene is TRBV5-6, the J gene TRBJ1-2; D remains unclear. The CDR3 loop spans 14 amino acids. Trimming stripped 0 bases from V and 4 bases from J, with 10 bases between. Looked up from germline, CDR1 is SGHDT and CDR2 is YYEEEE. The CDR3 loop reads CASSLGVPSYGYTF. In DNA, the CDR3 is TGTGCCAGCAGCTTGGGGGTCCCGTCCTATGGCTACACCTTC.

This clonotype showed up many times. The genes are TRBV20-1 and TRBJ2-1; no definite D call. Germline CDR1 reads DFQATT; CDR2 reads SNEGSKA (reference sequence). CDR3 length equals 14 residues. V lost 5 bases to trimming and J lost 8 bases, with 19 bases between them. The CDR3 loop is CSAPHKDIIYEQFF. The DNA for the CDR3 is TGCAGTGCTCCTCACAAAGACATTATCTATGAGCAGTTCTTC.

This clonotype was seen repeatedly, ten times or more. The chain links TRBV20-1 to TRBJ1-1; 9 nucleotides agree with TRBD1. The CDR3 has 18 amino acids. Trimming took 0 bases from V and 0 from J; bases not matched to a gene: 11. In germline, CDR1 is DFQATT, CDR2 SNEGSKA (reference sequence). The CDR3 here is CSARDSKGQGSVNTEAFF. CDR3 bases: TGCAGTGCTAGAGATTCCAAGGGACAGGGCAGCGTGAACACTGAAGCTTTCTTT.

This clonotype was counted at least ten times. In DNA form, the CDR3 reads TGTGCCGCCGGGGTCACCGGGGAGCTGTTTTTT. Translation gives CAAGVTGELFF. The chain has TRBV6-5 and TRBJ2-2, with D possibly being TRBD2 (5 bases). Trimming left V 11 bases short and J 4 bases short, with 8 bases between. CDR3 length: 11 residues. Germline CDR1 reads MNHEY; CDR2 reads SVGAGI.

This clonotype was picked up many times. The chain uses TRBV11-2 and TRBJ2-1; D not certain. The germline gives CDR1 SGHAT, CDR2 FQNNGV. The CDR3 sequence is 17 residues long. Trimming stripped 0 bases from V and 0 bases from J, with 12 bases between. The CDR3 DNA reads as TGTGCCAGCAGCTTAGAGGGGATGCTCAGCTCCTACAATGAGCAGTTCTTC. It specifies CASSLEGMLSSYNEQFF.

This clonotype was seen ten or more times. This sequence joins TRBV9 and TRBJ2-3, with D uncertain. With 0 bases removed from V and 2 bases from J, the gap between germline ends came to 4 bases. CDR3 length equals 13 residues. Per the germline V gene, CDR1 is SGDLS and CDR2 is YYNGEE. The CDR3 sequence is CASSVVNTDTQYF. CDR3 nucleotides: TGTGCCAGCAGCGTAGTGAACACAGATACGCAGTATTTT. Together with reference TRBV9 and TRBJ2-3, the CDR3 gives the full variable domain: DSGVTQTPKHLITATGQRVTLRCSPRSGDLSVYWYQQSLDQGLQFLIQYYNGEERAKGNILERFSAQQFPDLHSELNLSSLELGDSALYFCASSVVNTDTQYFGPGTRLTVL.

This clonotype was seen ten or more times. This chain uses TRBV5-1 with TRBJ2-2; the D is unclear. The V end lost 1 base, the J end lost 7 bases, and 17 bases lay between the germline ends. Germline CDR1 SGHRS, CDR2 YFSETQ. The CDR3 consists of 16 residues. The chain's CDR3 is CASSLPSSVGHGELFF. The CDR3 bases are TGCGCCAGCAGCTTGCCTAGTTCCGTGGGCCACGGGGAGCTGTTTTTT.

This rearrangement joins TRBV12-3 or TRBV12-4 to TRBJ2-7; TRBD2 agrees at 7 bases. V was pared by 6 bases and J by 3 bases, with 8 bases of the junction left unmatched. The CDR3 extends over 14 amino acids. CDR3 sequence: CASRSGTKDYEQYF. CDR3 bases: TGTGCCAGCAGGTCCGGGACTAAAGACTACGAGCAGTACTTC.

The chain is built from TRBV15 and TRBJ2-2, with D uncertain. This CDR3 region has 15 residues. Per germline, CDR1 LNHNV and CDR2 YYDKDF (reference sequence). V was clipped by 0 bases and J by 1 base, with 6 bases between them. CDR3 amino acids: CATSRDRQNTGELFF. The CDR3 bases are TGTGCCACCAGCAGAGATAGGCAGAACACCGGGGAGCTGTTTTTT.